The present entry profiles one TCR beta chain with its context. The sample belongs to a study of blood T cell repertoires in COVID-19. Deletions cut 1 base from V and 6 bases from J, with 12 bases between. The CDR3 covers 14 residues. CDR1 and CDR2 from the germline V gene are SEHNR and FQNEAQ (reference sequence). Repertoires were generated with immunoSEQ multiplex PCR, while TCRdb's copy carries only in-frame clones and drops some. This table holds about 320,000 clones, 87% found once. The V call is TRBV7-9, the J call TRBJ1-2; unclear D gene. This TCR came from a woman in her thirties who had recovered from COVID-19. Input material: PBMCs or T cells enriched from blood (not recorded which). The CDR3 spells CASSLGLGLDGYTF. The CDR3 DNA is TGTGCCAGCAGCTTAGGACTAGGTTTGGATGGCTACACCTTC.